This paragraph covers one T cell receptor beta chain sequence. Its antigen is undetermined. Germline V CDR1 and CDR2: GTSNPN, SVGIG (reference sequence). The V end was cut by 5 bases, the J end by 7 bases, with 12 bases between. The CDR3 runs to 11 residues. These data come from a study of shared clonotypes between healthy human individuals. Assay: immunoSEQ multiplex PCR; the TCRdb copy retains only in-frame clones and omits some. The sample consists of some 320,000 clones, around 90% of them appearing once. Findings and limits, study-wide: Shared clonotypes: 4.5% to 5% naive CD4, about 4% naive CD8, 2.3% memory CD4, 0.4% memory CD8.

The sample taken for sequencing was memory CD8+ T cells sorted from blood. Subset described: CD45RO+ cells pooled with CCR7-negative TemRA cells. The genes are TRBV30 and TRBJ2-7; D remains unclear. This sequence was found in a man aged 18 to 30 in good health. The CDR3 here is CAWDLNGEQYF. CDR3 sequence (DNA): TGTGCCTGGGACCTCAATGGGGAGCAGTACTTC.